The T cell receptor beta chain described here comes from a study of early T cells in non-severe SARS-CoV-2 infection (dated by TCRdb to the early 2020s). As for the study more broadly: Because TCR sequencing was done on bulk RNA from unsorted whole blood, the alpha and beta chains could not be paired. What the research found in general, with its limitations: VDJdb matching was skewed toward anti-spike CD8 responses and likely underestimated virus-specific expansions, missing private and CD4 specificities.

Set within a cohort of healthcare workers in London, UK, this nested case-control study involved weekly PCR testing of nasopharyngeal swabs along with blood sampling. Between 23 and 31 March 2020, the week of the UK lockdown, healthcare workers were enrolled and then followed up weekly for as long as 16 weeks. The receptor library was made with 5' RACE. The sequencing machine was a NextSeq 500. The TCR library protocol attached unique molecular identifiers to individual cDNA molecules to correct for sequencing error and PCR bias. Both TCR alpha and beta chains were sequenced, and tight co-correlation was observed between alpha and beta sequence abundances in each sample. On the authors' methods: Decombinator V4 was used to annotate TCR sequences for V gene, J gene and CDR3. TCRs were defined as expanded if a significant change between any two time points was detected under a Poisson model with p below 0.0001. TCR abundances were normalised to the total number of TCRs sequenced per sample and were expressed as counts per million. MAIT TCRs were defined by TRAV1-2 paired with TRAJ12, TRAJ20 or TRAJ33, and iNKT TCRs by TRAV10 paired with TRAJ18. VDJdb, accessed 1 November 2021, was searched for CMV, EBV and SARS-CoV-2 annotated TCRs, with TCRs annotated for multiple antigens excluded. TCRdb trimmed public reads at Q25 via fastp, called clones via MiXCR and kept in-frame beta chains. All rows with the same CDR3 protein become a single entry with the most common DNA and genes. These V and J calls are TCRdb output, not the study's own analysis. For this sample there are about 77,000 distinct CDR3 sequences; roughly 9.4% appear just once. The top ten constitute approximately 4.8% of the sample.

The CDR3 sequence holds 14 residues, the cysteine and phenylalanine included. Only CDR3 DNA is held: 42 bases, read in frame from base 1. V is shortened by 3 bases, J by 3 bases, and the region joining them spans 8 bases. CDR1 and CDR2, looked up from the germline V gene, are SGHTA and FQGTGA. A remark on this clonotype: This clone's antigen is unknown. No quality values exist for individual bases; no much larger clone is one base distant.

Sequencing was carried out using whole blood. This chain joins TRBV7-3 to TRBJ2-2; the D gene cannot be resolved reliably. The TCR sequence derives from an adult who was a healthcare worker with PCR-confirmed SARS-CoV-2 infection or an uninfected control (not recorded which). The CDR3 region: CASSFSSDTGELFF. The DNA sequence is as follows: TGTGCCAGCAGCTTTAGCTCGGACACCGGGGAGCTGTTTTTT.